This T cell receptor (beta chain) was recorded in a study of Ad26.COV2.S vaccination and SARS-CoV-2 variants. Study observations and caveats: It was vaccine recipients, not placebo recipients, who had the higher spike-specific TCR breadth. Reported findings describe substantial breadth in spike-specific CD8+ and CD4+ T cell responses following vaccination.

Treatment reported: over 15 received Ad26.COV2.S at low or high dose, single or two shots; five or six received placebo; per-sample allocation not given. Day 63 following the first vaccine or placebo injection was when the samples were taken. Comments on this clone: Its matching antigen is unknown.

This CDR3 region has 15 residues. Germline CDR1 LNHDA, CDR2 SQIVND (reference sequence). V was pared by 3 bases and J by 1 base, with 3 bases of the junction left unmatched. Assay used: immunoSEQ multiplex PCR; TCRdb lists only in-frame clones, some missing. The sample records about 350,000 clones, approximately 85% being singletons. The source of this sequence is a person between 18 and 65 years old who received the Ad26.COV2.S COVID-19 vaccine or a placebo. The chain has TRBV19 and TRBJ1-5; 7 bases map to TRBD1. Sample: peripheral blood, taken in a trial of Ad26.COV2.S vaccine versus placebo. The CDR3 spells CASSIQGVSNQPQHF. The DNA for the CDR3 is TGTGCCAGTAGTATTCAGGGGGTAAGCAATCAGCCCCAGCATTTT.